Sequencing of this T cell receptor (beta chain) was carried out in a study of T-cell memory formation after mild COVID-19. The wider study: TCR clusters showed largely donor specificity.

Concerning this clonotype: Its specificity is unknown.

Germline assignment: CDR1 SGHTA and CDR2 FQGNSA. This CDR3 contains 13 residues. V was pared by 4 bases and J by 11 bases, with 2 bases of the junction left unmatched. Study-wide points: Most CD4+ clones that shrank were in CM and EM, while CD8+ ones turned up in EMRA. Cross-reactive memory seemingly joined, as some responding clones were found in pre-infection memory. There was a balanced CD4/CD8 profile in clones contracting day 15 to 85, and later expanders leaned CD4+.

A single record per CDR3 protein comes from TCRdb applying MiXCR to the 5' RACE reads. The table shows 250,000 to 350,000 distinct CDR3 sequences, with roughly 15% occurring only once. Sequencing was performed on PBMCs or a T cell subset sorted from them (not recorded which). This receptor was identified in a man younger than 35 who had mild COVID-19 (a few samples of this study predate the infection). Cell type and time point are not known. The V and J genes are TRBV7-2 and TRBJ2-1; TRBD2 aligns across 13 bases. This chain's CDR3 is CASSSGLAGKQFF. The CDR3 nucleotides are TGTGCCAGCAGCTCGGGACTAGCGGGAAAGCAGTTCTTC.